The present T cell receptor (beta chain) was sequenced within a study of cytomegalovirus exposure and HLA in healthy donors. On the study more broadly: When fewer than 500 donors were genotyped, about 86% of them were found to fall in the Caucasian-associated ancestry cluster. Study findings and constraints: A highly shared variant cluster was judged a likely technical artifact. In a later analysis, the majority of CMV-associated beta chains seemingly showed HLA restriction.

This clone was picked up one time. The antigen remains unidentified. Per the germline V gene, CDR1 is LNHDA and CDR2 is SQIVND (reference sequence). Between the trimmed V and J ends, which lost 9 bases and 3 bases, there was a span of 18 bases. CDR3 length: 15 amino acids. The PCR made use of 60 Vbeta and 13 Jbeta primers. Using immunoSEQ multiplex PCR, the repertoire was profiled, and TCRdb retains in-frame clones only, with some absent. Altogether about 150,000 clones are present, about 80% being singletons, with the ten largest covering 13%. Material: PBMCs. The rearrangement uses TRBV19 and TRBJ2-1; tentatively, D is TRBD1 (5 bases). The clonotype comes from a man aged 25 to 40 in good health and CMV-seropositive. The CDR3: CASSPQGTDYNEQFF. DNA of the CDR3: TGTGCCAGCTCGCCGCAGGGAACGGACTACAATGAGCAGTTCTTC.